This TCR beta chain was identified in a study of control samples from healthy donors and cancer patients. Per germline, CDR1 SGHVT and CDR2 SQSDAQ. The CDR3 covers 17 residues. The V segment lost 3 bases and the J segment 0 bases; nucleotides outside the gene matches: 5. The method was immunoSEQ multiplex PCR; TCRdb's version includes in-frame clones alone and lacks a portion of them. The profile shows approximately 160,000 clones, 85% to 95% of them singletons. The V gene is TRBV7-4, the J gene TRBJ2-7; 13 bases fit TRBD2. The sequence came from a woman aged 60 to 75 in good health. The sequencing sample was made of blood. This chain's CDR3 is CASSFALAGGTSYEQYF. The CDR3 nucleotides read TGTGCCAGCAGCTTTGCACTAGCGGGGGGGACCTCCTACGAGCAGTACTTC.